The T cell receptor (beta chain) described here comes from a study of T cell responses to AZD1222 COVID-19 vaccine. This CDR3 comprises 15 residues. Germline lookup yields CDR1 SNHLY and CDR2 FYNNEI. J was trimmed by 0 bases and V by 5 bases; bases with no gene match: 3. Produced via immunoSEQ multiplex PCR; TCRdb's table is partial and in-frame only. The repertoire holds approximately 130,000 clones, with 90% as singletons. The TCR originated in an adult who received the MenACWY meningococcal vaccine as a control. The sequencing here drew on peripheral blood, taken 28 days after the second dose of the MenACWY control vaccine. This chain connects TRBV2 to TRBJ2-2; 7 bases match TRBD1. The CDR3 region has the DNA TGTGCCAGCAGTAGGACAGGACCGAACACCGGGGAGCTGTTTTTT. Encoded protein: CASSRTGPNTGELFF.